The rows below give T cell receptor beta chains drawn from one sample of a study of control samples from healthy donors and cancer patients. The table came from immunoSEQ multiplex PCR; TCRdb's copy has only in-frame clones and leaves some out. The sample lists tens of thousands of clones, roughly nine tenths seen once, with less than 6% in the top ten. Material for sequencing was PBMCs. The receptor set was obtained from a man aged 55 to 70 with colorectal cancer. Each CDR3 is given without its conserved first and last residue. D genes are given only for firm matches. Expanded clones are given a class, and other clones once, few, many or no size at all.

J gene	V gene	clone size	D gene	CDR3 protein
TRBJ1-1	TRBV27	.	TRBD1	ASSYRGGTEAF
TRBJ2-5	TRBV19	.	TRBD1	ASSNRQGIGETQY
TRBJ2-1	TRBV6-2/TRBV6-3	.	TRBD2	ASSSLAGGHSYNEQF
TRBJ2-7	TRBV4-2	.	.	ASSQVPYEQY
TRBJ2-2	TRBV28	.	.	ASKAAGPGELF
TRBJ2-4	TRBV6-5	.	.	ASSYRQGAKNIQY
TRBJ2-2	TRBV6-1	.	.	ASSEVRRELF
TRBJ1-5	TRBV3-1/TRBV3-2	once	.	ASSRGFGGNQPQH
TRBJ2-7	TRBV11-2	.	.	ASSPRPQNVYEQY
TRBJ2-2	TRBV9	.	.	ASTPHAGGPTGELF
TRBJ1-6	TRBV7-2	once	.	ASSLTNSPLH
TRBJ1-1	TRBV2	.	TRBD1	ASSEAGQGQGAF
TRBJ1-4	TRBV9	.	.	ASSVAGTGGEKLF
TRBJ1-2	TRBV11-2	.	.	ASSPQVGYT
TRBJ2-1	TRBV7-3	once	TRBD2	ASSSGTSHEQF